These 23 T cell receptor beta chains originate from one sample sequenced in a study of T cell clones after liver transplantation. The data were produced by immunoSEQ multiplex PCR, yet TCRdb's version contains in-frame clones alone and is incomplete. The data contain tens of thousands of clones, roughly nine tenths of them seen just once; the ten biggest clones take up approximately 2.5%. The sample consisted of CD4+ T cells from blood, taken before liver transplant. The receptor source for this set is a human donor who received a liver transplant.

The V and J genes are TRBV30 and TRBJ2-3, with D possibly being TRBD1 (6 bases). V was clipped by 3 bases and J by 5 bases, with 9 bases between them. Germline CDR1 is GTSNPN and CDR2 is SVGIG (reference sequence). The CDR3 totals 12 residues. The CDR3 region has the DNA TGTGCCTGGAGCCAAGGGGGAGATACGCAGTATTTT. It specifies CAWSQGGDTQYF.

A few counts support this clone. The chain carries TRBV7-2 and TRBJ1-2; no reliable D call. Germline assignment: CDR1 SGHTA and CDR2 FQGNSA. This CDR3 is built from 14 residues. V gave up 7 bases and J gave up 0 bases, with 12 bases separating them. The CDR3 DNA sequence: TGTGCCAGCACCCCGGGATATTCTAACTATGGCTACACCTTC. Translating gives CASTPGYSNYGYTF.

This chain links TRBV5-6 with TRBJ2-2, with D unresolved. The CDR3 spans 13 residues. The germline V gene encodes CDR1 SGHDT and CDR2 YYEEEE. V dropped 1 base and J dropped 5 bases, with 6 bases sitting between them. The CDR3 protein is CASSLWNTGELFF. CDR3 DNA: TGTGCCAGCAGCTTGTGGAATACCGGGGAGCTGTTTTTT.

The genes are TRBV6-1 and TRBJ2-7; D perhaps matches TRBD1 (5 bases). Trimming took off 6 bases at V and 3 bases at J, with 15 bases between the two ends. Germline CDR1 is MNHNS and CDR2 is SASEGT. There are 14 residues in the CDR3. CDR3 DNA: TGTGCCAGCAGCAATACAGGTTCGGGCTACGAGCAGTACTTC. It yields the protein CASSNTGSGYEQYF.

The chain links TRBV10-1 to TRBJ1-3; no firm D call. V lost 4 bases, J lost 0 bases, and 7 bases lay in between. This CDR3 is 14 amino acids long. The V gene's germline CDR1 is WNHNN and CDR2 SYGVQD (reference sequence). The CDR3 protein is CASSAESSGNTIYF. The CDR3 DNA follows: TGCGCCAGCAGTGCCGAAAGCTCTGGAAACACCATATATTTT.

V is TRBV10-2 and J is TRBJ1-1; 8 nucleotides line up with TRBD1. J gave up 0 bases and V 6 bases, and 12 bases lay outside the gene matches. Germline values: CDR1 WSHSY, CDR2 SAAADI. The CDR3 loop spans 17 amino acids. The CDR3 DNA is TGCGCCAGCAGGAATTTTGGACAGGGACAAATGAACACTGAAGCTTTCTTT. Residues: CASRNFGQGQMNTEAFF.

The chain joins TRBV7-8 to TRBJ2-7; D is possibly TRBD1 or TRBD2 (5 bases each). The CDR3 has 18 residues. The V end lost 5 bases, the J end lost 0 bases, and 23 bases lay between the germline ends. Germline V gene data show CDR1 as SGHVS and CDR2 as FQNEAQ. The CDR3, as DNA: TGTGCCAGCAGCCTGAGCGACGGGACCCTCTCCTTCTCCTACGAGCAGTACTTC. Amino acid sequence: CASSLSDGTLSFSYEQYF.

The genes are TRBV5-4 and TRBJ1-4, with D hard to call. V was pared by 0 bases and J by 0 bases, with 6 bases between. The V gene's germline CDR1 is SGHNT and CDR2 YYREEE (reference sequence). The CDR3 runs to 15 residues. CDR3: CASSLAGATNEKLFF. The CDR3 bases are TGTGCCAGCAGCTTGGCCGGTGCAACTAATGAAAAACTGTTTTTT. Drawing the rest from reference TRBV5-4 and TRBJ1-4, the complete variable domain is ETGVTQSPTHLIKTRGQQVTLRCSSQSGHNTVSWYQQALGQGPQFIFQYYREEENGRGNFPPRFSGLQFPNYSSELNVNALELDDSALYLCASSLAGATNEKLFFGSGTQLSVL.

The CDR3 here is CASSSWDVEVSEQYF. CDR3 in DNA: TGTGCCAGCAGCTCCTGGGACGTCGAGGTCAGCGAGCAGTACTTC. The chain employs TRBV7-2 and TRBJ2-7; D possibly matches TRBD1 or TRBD2 (5 bases each). This CDR3 comprises 15 residues. The V end lost 4 bases, the J end lost 6 bases, and 19 bases lay between the germline ends. CDR1 and CDR2 (germline): SGHTA, FQGNSA. Looking up the rest from reference TRBV7-2 and TRBJ2-7 gives the full variable domain: GAGVSQSPSNKVTEKGKDVELRCDPISGHTALYWYRQSLGQGLEFLIYFQGNSAPDKSGLPSDRFSAERTGGSVSTLTIQRTQQEDSAVYLCASSSWDVEVSEQYFGPGTRLTVT.

This clone was observed a single time. The chain joins TRBV27 to TRBJ1-1, with D perhaps matching TRBD1 (5 bases). V was cut by 9 bases and J by 1 base, with 12 bases left in between. There are 13 residues in the CDR3. Germline V gene sequence: CDR1 MNHEY, CDR2 SMNVEV (reference sequence). The CDR3 sequence: CASRDVWNTEAFF. In nucleotides, the CDR3 is TGTGCCAGTAGGGACGTATGGAACACTGAAGCTTTCTTT.

The V call is TRBV7-6, the J call TRBJ2-7, with 9 bases fitting TRBD2. V shed 1 base and J 3 bases; nucleotides not matched to a gene: 7. This CDR3 spans 16 amino acids. Germline lookup yields CDR1 SGHVS and CDR2 FNYEAQ. DNA of the CDR3: TGTGCCAGCAGCTTAGGGGCTAGCGGGACATACTACGAGCAGTACTTC. This sequence encodes CASSLGASGTYYEQYF. Combining the CDR3 with reference TRBV7-6 and TRBJ2-7 gives the whole variable domain GAGVSQSPRYKVTKRGQDVALRCDPISGHVSLYWYRQALGQGPEFLTYFNYEAQQDKSGLPNDRFSAERPEGSISTLTIQRTEQRDSAMYRCASSLGASGTYYEQYFGPGTRLTVT.

V gene TRBV2 combines with J gene TRBJ1-5, with 9 bases identical to TRBD1. Germline V gives CDR1 SNHLY, CDR2 FYNNEI. V lost 7 bases to trimming and J lost 2 bases; unmatched junction nucleotides: 9. CDR3 length: 16 amino acids. CDR3 bases: TGTGCCAGCACTGGGACAGGGCAAAATCGCAATCAGCCCCAGCATTTT. It encodes CASTGTGQNRNQPQHF. Full variable domain (rest looked up from reference TRBV2 and TRBJ1-5): EPEVTQTPSHQVTQMGQEVILRCVPISNHLYFYWYRQILGQKVEFLVSFYNNEISEKSEIFDDQFSVERPDGSNFTLKIRSTKLEDSAMYFCASTGTGQNRNQPQHFGDGTRLSIL.

The chain recombines TRBV10-3 with TRBJ1-5; D unresolved. Germline CDR1 reads ENHRY; CDR2 reads SYGVKD. The CDR3 is 13 amino acids. V dropped 6 bases and J dropped 1 base, with 7 bases sitting between them. The CDR3 DNA sequence: TGTGCCATCAGCACAGCCAGCAATCAGCCCCAGCATTTT. This sequence encodes CAISTASNQPQHF.

The gene calls are TRBV5-4 and TRBJ1-3; 8 nucleotides agree with TRBD1. The CDR3 sequence is 14 residues long. The V gene's germline CDR1 is SGHNT and CDR2 YYREEE (reference sequence). After removal of 6 bases from V and 2 bases from J, the junction contained 4 bases not matched to a gene. The CDR3 bases are TGTGCCAGCATCCAACAGGGGGCTGGAAACACCATATATTTT. It encodes CASIQQGAGNTIYF.

This chain connects TRBV5-1 to TRBJ2-3; unclear D gene. The CDR3 contains 13 residues. V lost 1 base and J 4 bases, leaving 7 bases between the germline ends. Germline V gene data show CDR1 as SGHRS and CDR2 as YFSETQ. The CDR3 sequence: CASSLSRPDTQYF. DNA for the CDR3: TGCGCCAGCAGCTTGTCCAGGCCAGATACGCAGTATTTT.

The V gene is TRBV29-1, the J gene TRBJ2-7; no reliable D call. The CDR3 totals 13 residues. CDR1 and CDR2 (germline): SQVTM, ANQGSEA. Trimming stripped 2 bases from V and 6 bases from J, with 14 bases between. CDR3: CSVEFVLGTEQYF. The CDR3 DNA reads as TGCAGCGTTGAATTTGTTTTGGGTACCGAGCAGTACTTC.

The chain carries TRBV28 and TRBJ1-2, with D uncertain. V was cut by 9 bases and J by 2 bases, with 10 bases left in between. Germline V gives CDR1 MDHEN, CDR2 SYDVKM. There are 12 residues in the CDR3. The CDR3 DNA reads as TGTGCCAGTCAACAGCAAAACTATGGCTACACCTTC. Its translation: CASQQQNYGYTF.

CDR3 residues: CAWSGSKKSSQPQHF. CDR3 bases: TGTGCCTGGAGTGGCTCTAAGAAGAGCTCTCAGCCCCAGCATTTT. The chain joins TRBV30 to TRBJ1-5; D not certain. CDR1 and CDR2 (germline): GTSNPN, SVGIG (reference sequence). With 1 base removed from V and 6 bases from J, the gap between germline ends came to 16 bases. The CDR3 is 15 residues long.

The chain combines TRBV30 with TRBJ2-5; TRBD1 agrees at 8 bases. Germline trimming cut 1 base from V and 5 bases from J; bases unmatched to any gene: 6. The germline V gene has CDR1 GTSNPN and CDR2 SVGIG (reference sequence). This CDR3 region has 14 residues. CDR3 sequence (DNA): TGTGCCTGGAGTGGGGACAGGAGCTCTGAGACCCAGTACTTC. Protein: CAWSGDRSSETQYF.

The chain carries TRBV10-3 and TRBJ2-5; perhaps D is TRBD1 or TRBD2 (5 bases each). CDR1 and CDR2 (germline): ENHRY, SYGVKD. Trimming left V 2 bases short and J 4 bases short, with 8 bases between. The CDR3 runs 13 residues. DNA for the CDR3: TGTGCCATCAGTGAGGGTGGGGGAGAGACCCAGTACTTC. It is translated as CAISEGGGETQYF.

The chain couples TRBV11-3 to TRBJ2-2, with TRBD1 matching over 8 bases. V trimming: 1 base; J trimming: 7 bases; junction bases outside the gene matches: 14. The CDR3 totals 18 residues. The germline gives CDR1 SGHNT, CDR2 YENEEA. CDR3 amino acids: CASSLVGRGLVFGGELFF. The CDR3 coding sequence is TGTGCCAGCAGCTTAGTCGGCAGGGGGCTAGTTTTTGGCGGGGAGCTGTTTTTT.

The chain joins TRBV14 to TRBJ1-1; D ambiguous. V lost 0 bases and J lost 10, with 21 bases in between. This CDR3 region has 16 residues. Germline V gene lookup returns CDR1 SGHDN and CDR2 FVKESK. Written as DNA, the CDR3 is TGTGCCAGCAGCCAAGATCTTGGGCTCGCGGCGACTTTAGCTTTCTTT. Protein product: CASSQDLGLAATLAFF.

The chain carries TRBV6-1 and TRBJ1-1; D is ambiguous. This CDR3 contains 14 residues. V lost 7 bases to trimming and J lost 0 bases, with 12 bases between them. The germline V gene has CDR1 MNHNS and CDR2 SASEGT. CDR3 loop: CASTLDPMNTEAFF. The CDR3 bases are TGTGCCAGCACCCTAGATCCGATGAACACTGAAGCTTTCTTT.